This TCR beta chain was captured by sequencing in a study of blood T cell repertoires in COVID-19 (dated by TCRdb to about 2020). Concerning the study at large: Collaborator samples came from the United States, Italy and Spain and covered acute and convalescent phases of COVID-19. The samples were drawn from two sources: the first 160 participants of the ongoing ImmuneRACE study, and 1,000 to 1,500 subjects contributed by 6 global collaborators. The dataset comprised deeply sampled blood TCRbeta repertoires from subjects exposed to, actively infected with, or recovered from COVID-19. The prospective study material was composed of cDNA or gDNA derived from T cells, B-cell-depleted T cells, or PBMCs. A de-identified subject ID, COVID-19 status, age in years and sex were almost always included in the sample metadata. Where available, HLA class I and class II types were taken from metadata supplied by the sample provider and were not determined by assay-based typing. The repertoires were released in a freely available public database meant as a resource for research on the immune response to SARS-CoV-2. General study outcomes and caveats: How much clinical and demographic metadata was included differed by source and by participant, and the metadata was provided uncurated.

CDR1 is given as SGHTS and CDR2 as YDEGEE, both from the germline V gene. Relative to germline, V is 1 base shorter and J is 0 bases shorter, with 4 bases between their ends. There are 14 amino acids in the CDR3, from cysteine to phenylalanine inclusive. The DNA shown is the 42-base CDR3, in frame from base 1. The collaborating institutions used their own protocols to collect whole blood in K2EDTA tubes. For TCRbeta analysis, collaborator samples were shipped as frozen whole blood, as isolated PBMCs, or as DNA extracted from either sample type. TCRbeta CDR3 regions were amplified from genomic DNA by means of the immunoSEQ Assay, a bias-controlled multiplex PCR. Processing in the source paper ran as follows. Within the assay, amplification of reference gene primers was used to estimate how many nucleated cells each sample contained. To quantify the absolute abundance of each unique TCRbeta CDR3 rearrangement, sequence reads were collapsed and filtered. Productive Simpson clonality was computed per sample as the square root of Simpson's diversity index over productive rearrangements. Drawn from immuneACCESS, this table holds only the in-frame rearrangements with V and J called that TCRdb kept. Clones are partly lost; checked studies trace under half to an unresolved V gene and leave the rest unexplained. The V and J calls and clone size come from that table; D and trimming were worked out from the DNA. In all, the sample holds some 150,000 clones, and 80% to 90% of those were seen once. The top ten clonotypes cover 30% to 45% of the sample.

Remarks on this clone: The clone's antigen remains unknown. Within one base of it there is no much larger clone, and no base qualities were kept.

Sequenced: peripheral blood. Rearrangement joined TRBV5-8 to TRBJ2-2, with the D gene not clear enough to name. The clonotype originates from a human donor in a cohort sampled during active COVID-19. The CDR3 protein is CASSLPTNTGELFF. The sequence in DNA is TGTGCCAGCAGCTTGCCTACGAACACCGGGGAGCTGTTTTTT.